The entry that follows covers one T cell receptor beta chain sequence. Its antigen remains unidentified. The record originates from a study of cytomegalovirus exposure and HLA in healthy donors. With 60 Vbeta and 13 Jbeta primers, the PCR was carried out. Data came from immunoSEQ multiplex PCR; TCRdb stores just in-frame clones and leaves some out. The profile shows about 160,000 clones, roughly 85% of them singletons. General study points: The authors later found HLA-associated TCR beta chains more clonally expanded than equally common others. The authors judged a highly shared variant cluster likely a sequencing artifact.

The sequencing sample was made of PBMCs. This clonotype was obtained from a man aged 25 to 40 in good health and CMV-seronegative.

The CDR3 nucleotides read TGTGCCAGCAGCTTAGGATCCGGGACATCCTCCTACGAGCAGTACTTC. The encoded protein is CASSLGSGTSSYEQYF. This chain joins TRBV7-9 and TRBJ2-7; D may be TRBD1 (6 bases). The V gene's germline CDR1 is SEHNR and CDR2 FQNEAQ (reference sequence). V was shortened by 1 base and J by 0 bases, with 13 bases between the two germline ends. The CDR3 covers 16 residues. Together with reference TRBV7-9 and TRBJ2-7, the CDR3 gives the full variable domain: DTGVSQNPRHKITKRGQNVTFRCDPISEHNRLYWYRQTLGQGPEFLTYFQNEAQLEKSRLLSDRFSAERPKGSFSTLEIQRTEQGDSAMYLCASSLGSGTSSYEQYFGPGTRLTVT.